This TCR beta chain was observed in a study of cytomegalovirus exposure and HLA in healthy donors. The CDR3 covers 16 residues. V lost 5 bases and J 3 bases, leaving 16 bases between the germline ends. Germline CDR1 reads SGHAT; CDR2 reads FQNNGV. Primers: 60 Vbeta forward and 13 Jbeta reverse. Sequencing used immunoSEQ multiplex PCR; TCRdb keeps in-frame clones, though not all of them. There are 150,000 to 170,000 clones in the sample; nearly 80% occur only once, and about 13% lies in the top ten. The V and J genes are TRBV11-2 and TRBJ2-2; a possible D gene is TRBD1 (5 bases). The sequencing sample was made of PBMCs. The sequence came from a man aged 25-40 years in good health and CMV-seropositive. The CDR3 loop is CASSVVTTEDTGELFF. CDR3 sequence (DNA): TGTGCCAGCAGCGTAGTAACGACAGAAGACACCGGGGAGCTGTTTTTT.